What follows describes a single T cell receptor (beta chain). Its target is unknown. The CDR3 is made up of 13 amino acids. CDR1 SGHRS and CDR2 YFSETQ come from the germline V gene. With 0 bases removed from V and 3 bases from J, the gap between germline ends came to 5 bases. The data are from a study of OX40 agonist ivuxolimab in advanced cancers. Study summary: In this trial design, patients received ivuxolimab intravenously at 0.01 to 10 mg/kg every 2 weeks. People in dose escalation had one of these cancers: hepatocellular carcinoma, melanoma, renal cell or head and neck cancer. Participants averaged about 66 years of age (range about 23 to 90) and were about 85% male. Study results and caveats: Some nonresponders additionally presented with little normalized T-cell clonal expansion.

Sequenced by immunoSEQ multiplex PCR; TCRdb stores in-frame clones only, minus some. Of tens of thousands of clones in the sample, 84% were seen once. The chain has TRBV5-1 and TRBJ2-3; the D is unclear. The sequencing used CD4+ or CD8+ T cells sorted from blood, collected in a trial of the OX40 agonist ivuxolimab. This TCR was recovered from an adult with an advanced solid tumor such as melanoma, head and neck, liver or kidney cancer. The CDR3 sequence is CASSLAVTDTQYF. CDR3 bases: TGCGCCAGCAGCTTGGCCGTGACAGATACGCAGTATTTT.